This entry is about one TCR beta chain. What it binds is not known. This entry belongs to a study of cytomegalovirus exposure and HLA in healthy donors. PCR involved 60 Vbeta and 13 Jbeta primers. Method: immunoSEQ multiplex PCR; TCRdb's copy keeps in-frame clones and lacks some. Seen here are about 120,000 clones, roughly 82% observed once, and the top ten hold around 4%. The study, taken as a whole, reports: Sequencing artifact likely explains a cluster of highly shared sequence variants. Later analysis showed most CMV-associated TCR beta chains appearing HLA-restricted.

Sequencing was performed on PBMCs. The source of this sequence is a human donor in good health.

The CDR3 bases are TGTGCCAGCTCACCACCGGGCCTATTAGGCGCTGGAAACACCATATATTTT. This codes for CASSPPGLLGAGNTIYF. The rearrangement joins TRBV18 to TRBJ1-3; D uncertain. CDR1 and CDR2 from the germline V gene are KGHSH and LQKENI. The V end lost 0 bases, the J end lost 2 bases, and 14 bases lay between the germline ends. The CDR3 length is 17 residues.